This paragraph reports one T cell receptor beta chain. Its antigen is as yet unknown. The sample originates from a study of lymphopenia after photon versus proton radiotherapy. Study-wide results and limits: Post-nadir diversity loss with photons came from oligoclonal expansion, particularly CD8+ Temra cells.

Germline V gives CDR1 MNHNS, CDR2 SASEGT. This CDR3 has 13 amino acids. Trimming cost V 4 bases and J 4 bases, with 10 bases left between them. TCRdb keeps only in-frame clones here, not all; method: immunoSEQ multiplex PCR. The sample holds about 40,000 clones; roughly 86% are singletons and the top ten take under 13%. This clonotype was sampled from a woman aged 70-85 years with pancreatic cancer. Some clones in this sample may be carry-over from other donors' samples. The rearrangement links TRBV6-1 to TRBJ1-2; tentatively, D is TRBD1 (6 bases). The sample in question was peripheral blood, obtained from a patient treated with proton-based radiotherapy. CDR3 sequence (DNA): TGTGCCAGCAGTGGTCCAGGGGTCTATGGCTACACCTTC. It codes for CASSGPGVYGYTF.